This is a list of T cell receptor beta chains from one sample in a study of blood T cell repertoires in COVID-19. Only in-frame clones appear in the TCRdb table, and some are missing; sequencing was by immunoSEQ multiplex PCR. The data show over 90,000 clones, about 92% seen once. Sequenced: peripheral blood. The receptors come from an elderly woman in a cohort sampled during active COVID-19. Each CDR3 is given with its conserved first and last residue. Only some rows state a clone size, as once, few, many or a class for expanded clones.

clone_size: .; v_call: TRBV3-1/TRBV3-2; j_call: TRBJ2-1; cdr3_aa: CASSQDRGLGSGGYNEQFF
clone_size: .; v_call: TRBV18; j_call: TRBJ2-2; cdr3_aa: CASSPPAGAVGELFF
clone_size: .; v_call: TRBV21-1; j_call: TRBJ2-2; cdr3_aa: CASSKEGPVVGELFF
clone_size: once; v_call: TRBV29-1; j_call: TRBJ1-1; cdr3_aa: CSATPRGSDTEAFF
clone_size: .; v_call: TRBV14; j_call: TRBJ1-4; cdr3_aa: CASSSHGTGVEKLFF
clone_size: once; v_call: TRBV3-1/TRBV3-2; j_call: TRBJ2-2; cdr3_aa: CASRRGSNTGELFF
clone_size: .; v_call: TRBV6-5; j_call: TRBJ2-1; cdr3_aa: CASSLYNEQFF
clone_size: .; v_call: TRBV6-5; j_call: TRBJ1-2; cdr3_aa: CASSYSAGGGRGYTF
clone_size: .; v_call: TRBV18; j_call: TRBJ2-5; cdr3_aa: CASSPPEETQYF
clone_size: .; v_call: TRBV19; j_call: TRBJ1-4; cdr3_aa: CASTMGAGTGLVKLFF
clone_size: .; v_call: TRBV5-8; j_call: TRBJ1-6; cdr3_aa: CASSLDSPLHF
clone_size: once; v_call: TRBV5-1; j_call: TRBJ2-1; cdr3_aa: CASSSDGTSGNEQFF
clone_size: .; v_call: TRBV19; j_call: TRBJ1-2; cdr3_aa: CASKGVSMGVNYGYTF
clone_size: .; v_call: TRBV18; j_call: TRBJ2-1; cdr3_aa: CASSQGATSGNEQFF
clone_size: .; v_call: TRBV19; j_call: TRBJ2-6; cdr3_aa: CASRPQGQYSGAGANVLTF
clone_size: .; v_call: TRBV3-1/TRBV3-2; j_call: TRBJ2-1; cdr3_aa: CASSQTGWEQFF
clone_size: .; v_call: TRBV12-2; j_call: TRBJ2-4; cdr3_aa: CASRLARGAKNIQYF
clone_size: .; v_call: TRBV28; j_call: TRBJ1-3; cdr3_aa: CASSFQGGRNTIYF
clone_size: .; v_call: TRBV18; j_call: TRBJ1-2; cdr3_aa: CASYMDRAYGYTF
clone_size: .; v_call: TRBV6-1; j_call: TRBJ2-7; cdr3_aa: CASSEGGRSYEQYF
clone_size: .; v_call: TRBV11-2; j_call: TRBJ1-3; cdr3_aa: CASSHREKRPGNTIYF
clone_size: .; v_call: TRBV6-2/TRBV6-3; j_call: TRBJ2-3; cdr3_aa: CASSLTSGTSTDTQYF
clone_size: .; v_call: TRBV5-4; j_call: TRBJ2-7; cdr3_aa: CASSRPTGGTYEQYF
clone_size: .; v_call: TRBV28; j_call: TRBJ1-5; cdr3_aa: CASSLSDRANQPQHF
clone_size: .; v_call: TRBV6-6; j_call: TRBJ2-7; cdr3_aa: CASSYSQGSYEQYF
clone_size: .; v_call: TRBV15; j_call: TRBJ1-5; cdr3_aa: CATSETGGRQPQHF
clone_size: .; v_call: TRBV18; j_call: TRBJ2-1; cdr3_aa: CASSPSGTSVYNEQFF
clone_size: .; v_call: TRBV19; j_call: TRBJ2-5; cdr3_aa: CASSETGGKQPQQTQYF